The source of this TCR beta chain is a study of T cell repertoires in cytomegalovirus infection. Germline V lookup: CDR1 SGHVS, CDR2 FQNEAQ. The CDR3 is made up of 13 amino acids. Trimming stripped 4 bases from V and 0 bases from J, with 7 bases between. Each CDR3 protein gets one entry after TCRdb re-called the reads with MiXCR. The repertoire includes roughly 500,000 distinct CDR3 sequences, about 33% of them detected once, and about a sixth sits in the top ten. The sample holds a few counts of this clonotype. The antigen is unknown. Study-wide results and caveats: Summed frequency of public TCR beta families distinguished CMV carriers with the relevant HLA.

The specimen comprised cultured PBMCs, sampled from culture after CMV antigen stimulation. The V call is TRBV7-8, the J call TRBJ2-7, with unresolved D. The TCR originated in a human donor in good health (CMV status not recorded). Some clones in this sample may be carry-over from other donors' samples. The CDR3 sequence is CASSYKLSYEQYF. Written as DNA, the CDR3 is TGTGCCAGCAGCTACAAACTCTCCTACGAGCAGTACTTC.